This T cell receptor (beta chain) was identified during a study of identical twins. General study results and limits: These conclusions were based on statistical analysis (cross-sectional, not following the same donors).

V was pared by 6 bases and J by 1 base, with 12 bases between. This CDR3 spans 14 amino acids. TCRdb re-analysed the 5' RACE reads in MiXCR, keeping a single row per CDR3 protein. The sample has a few hundred thousand distinct CDR3 sequences; more than 6.5% are singletons. This clonotype showed up just a few times. Its antigen is as yet unknown. This sample also belongs to another study, concerning yellow fever vaccine responses in identical twins. That source notes: Twins' vaccine T cell response reportedly gave the appearance of partial convergence and partial personalization.

The rearrangement uses TRBV12-3 or TRBV12-4 and TRBJ1-1; D is possibly TRBD1 (5 bases). This receptor was obtained from a woman aged 18-35 years in good health. Material for sequencing was memory (CD45RO+) T cells sorted from blood. The chain's CDR3 is CASSTGRGNTEAFF. The CDR3 DNA reads as TGTGCCAGCAGCACGGGGCGGGGGAACACTGAAGCTTTCTTT.